The sample holds a few counts of the clone carrying this TCR beta chain. The antigen is undetermined. The lymph nodes were axillary draining lymph nodes from breast cancer patients. This entry comes from a study of breast tumors, draining lymph nodes, adjacent tissues. General observations from the study: That most tumor T cells come from lymph nodes remained unproven. Most tumor T cells seemingly derive from lymph node, then expand in tumor. Tumor repertoires ranked between lymph nodes and nontumor tissue in diversity, with V and J gene preferences. Compared with basal-like, luminal-like tumors shared significantly more repertoire with nontumor tissue.

V dropped 2 bases and J dropped 4 bases, with 3 bases sitting between them. This CDR3 contains 12 residues. CDR1 and CDR2 from the germline V gene are MDHEN and SYDVKM. In TCRdb, the multiplex PCR reads were re-called with MiXCR into one record per CDR3 protein. The table shows more than 250,000 distinct CDR3 sequences, with about 33% occurring only once. The receptor was derived from a female donor with breast cancer. Some clones in this sample may be carry-over from other donors' samples. Sequenced sample: axillary lymph node tissue. The genes are TRBV28 and TRBJ2-1; D remains unclear. CDR3 amino acids: CASSLKYNEQFF. CDR3 coding DNA: TGTGCCAGCAGTTTAAAGTACAATGAGCAGTTCTTC.